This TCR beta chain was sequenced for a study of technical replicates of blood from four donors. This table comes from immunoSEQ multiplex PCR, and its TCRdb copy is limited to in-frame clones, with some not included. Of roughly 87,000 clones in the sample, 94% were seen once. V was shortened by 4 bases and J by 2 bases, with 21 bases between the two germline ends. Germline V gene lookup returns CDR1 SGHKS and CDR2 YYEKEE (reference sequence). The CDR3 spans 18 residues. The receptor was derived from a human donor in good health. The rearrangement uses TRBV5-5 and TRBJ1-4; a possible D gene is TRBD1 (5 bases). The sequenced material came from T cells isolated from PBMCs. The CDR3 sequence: CASSQTLPRGLTNEKLFF. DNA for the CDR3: TGTGCCAGCAGCCAGACCCTCCCGCGGGGACTGACTAATGAAAAACTGTTTTTT.